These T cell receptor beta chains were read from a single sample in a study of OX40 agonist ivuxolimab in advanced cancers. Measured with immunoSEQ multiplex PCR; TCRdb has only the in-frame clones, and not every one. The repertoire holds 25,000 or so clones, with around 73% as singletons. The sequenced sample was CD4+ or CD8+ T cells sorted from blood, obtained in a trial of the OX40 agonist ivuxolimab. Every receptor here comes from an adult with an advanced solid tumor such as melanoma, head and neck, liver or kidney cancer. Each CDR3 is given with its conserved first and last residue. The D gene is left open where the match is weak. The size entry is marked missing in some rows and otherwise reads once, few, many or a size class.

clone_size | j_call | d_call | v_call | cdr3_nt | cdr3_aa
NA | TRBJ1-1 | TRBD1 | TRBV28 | TGTGCCAGCAGTTTATACAGGGGGAGTGACACTGAAGCTTTCTTT | CASSLYRGSDTEAFF
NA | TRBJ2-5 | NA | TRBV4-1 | TGCGCCAGCAGTCTGGGGAGGCAAGAGACCCAGTACTTC | CASSLGRQETQYF
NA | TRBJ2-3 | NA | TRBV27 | TGTGCCAGCAGTTTATCCCCGGGAAGATTCGGGGCAGATACGCAGTATTTT | CASSLSPGRFGADTQYF
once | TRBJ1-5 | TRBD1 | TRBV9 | TGTGCCAGCAGCCAAGGACAGGCAAATCAGCCCCAGCATTTT | CASSQGQANQPQHF
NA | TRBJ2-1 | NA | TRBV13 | TGTGCCAGCAGCTTAGGCCTGGTAGTTTCGCAGTTCTTC | CASSLGLVVSQFF
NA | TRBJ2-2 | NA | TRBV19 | TGTGCCAGTAGTATACTGGGCAGGGGAGTGGAGCTGTTTTTT | CASSILGRGVELFF
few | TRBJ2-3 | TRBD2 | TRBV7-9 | TGTGCCAGCAGCGAAGTAGCGGGGAGCACAGATACGCAGTATTTT | CASSEVAGSTDTQYF
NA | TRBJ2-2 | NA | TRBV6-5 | TGTGCCAGCACAAGGGGCGCGAACACCGGGGAGCTGTTTTTT | CASTRGANTGELFF
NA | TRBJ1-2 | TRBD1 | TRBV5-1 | TGCGCCAGCAGCGTGGACAGGGCTATCGTCTCTGGCTACACCTTC | CASSVDRAIVSGYTF
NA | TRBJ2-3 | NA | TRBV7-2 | TGTGCCAGCAGCCCACGCGAGGGTACGTGGGCCAGCACAGATACGCAGTATTTT | CASSPREGTWASTDTQYF
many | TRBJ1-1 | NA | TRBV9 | TGTGCCAGCAGCGTAGCCGTGACAGATGAAGCTTTCTTT | CASSVAVTDEAFF
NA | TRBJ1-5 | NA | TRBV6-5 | TGTGCCAGCAGTTATTCGGGGTCCAATCAGCCCCAGCATTTT | CASSYSGSNQPQHF
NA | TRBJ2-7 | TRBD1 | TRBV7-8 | TGTGCCAGCAGCTTTGGGCAGGGGGTTATGTCCTACGAGCAGTACTTC | CASSFGQGVMSYEQYF
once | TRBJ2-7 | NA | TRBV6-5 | TGTGCCAGCAGTACCGGGACGGTGCCCTACGAGCAGTACTTC | CASSTGTVPYEQYF
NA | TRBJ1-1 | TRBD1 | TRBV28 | TGTGCCAGCAGAGTACCGGGACAGCGCGTCTTGACTGCTGCTTTCTTT | CASRVPGQRVLTAAFF
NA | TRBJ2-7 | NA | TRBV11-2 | TGTGCCAGCAGCTACGGGGCGGAGTACGAGCAGTACTTC | CASSYGAEYEQYF
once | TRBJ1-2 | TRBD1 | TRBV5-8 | TGCGCCAGCAGCCAGGGGACAGGGTATCGGACCGGCTACACCTTC | CASSQGTGYRTGYTF
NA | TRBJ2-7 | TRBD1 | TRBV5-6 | TGTGCCAGCAGCTGGTCATTCTCCGGGACAGGGGGCGACGAGCAGTACTTC | CASSWSFSGTGGDEQYF
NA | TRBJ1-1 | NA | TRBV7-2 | TGTGCCAGCAGCTTCTCTCCCGAATTATACACTGAAGCTTTCTTT | CASSFSPELYTEAFF
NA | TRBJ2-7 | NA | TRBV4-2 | TGTGCCAGCAGCCAAGAGGCGTCGAGCTCCTACGAGCAGTACTTC | CASSQEASSSYEQYF
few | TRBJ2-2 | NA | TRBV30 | TGTGCCTGGAGTTTAGGACTTCGTACCGGGGAGCTGTTTTTT | CAWSLGLRTGELFF
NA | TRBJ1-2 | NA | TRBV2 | TGTGCCAGGCAGACCCCCAAAGGTGCTAACTATGGCTACACCTTC | CARQTPKGANYGYTF
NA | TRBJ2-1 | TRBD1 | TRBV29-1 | TGCAGCGTCGACAGGGGGCATGAGCAGTTCTTC | CSVDRGHEQFF
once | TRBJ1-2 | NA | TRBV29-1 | TGCAGCGTTGGAGGGGGGGAAGACTATGGCTACACCTTC | CSVGGGEDYGYTF
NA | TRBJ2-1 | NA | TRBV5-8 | TGTGCCAGCTTAGGCACGGGTTGGGGTGAGCAGTTCTTC | CASLGTGWGEQFF
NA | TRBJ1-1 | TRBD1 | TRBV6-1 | TGTGCCAGCAGTCGGGTCACAGGGGCCACTGAAGCTTTCTTT | CASSRVTGATEAFF
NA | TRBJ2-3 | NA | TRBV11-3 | TGTGCCAGCAGCTCTCTGACAGCCACTTCGCAGTATTTT | CASSSLTATSQYF
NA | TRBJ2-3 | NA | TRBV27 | TGTGCCAGCAGTTTAAACGGGGGGCGTCCAGATACGCAGTATTTT | CASSLNGGRPDTQYF
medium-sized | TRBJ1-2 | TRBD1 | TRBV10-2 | TGCGCCAGCAGTGGAGGCCGGGACAGGCCTGGCTATGGCTACACCTTC | CASSGGRDRPGYGYTF
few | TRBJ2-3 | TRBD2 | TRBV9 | TGTGCCAGCAGCGTAGTGGGACTAGCGGGGGGGCGCGATACGCAGTATTTT | CASSVVGLAGGRDTQYF
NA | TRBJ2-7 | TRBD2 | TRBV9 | TGTGCCAGCAGCGCCCAAGATCTAGCGGGGGCCTACGAGCAGTACTTC | CASSAQDLAGAYEQYF
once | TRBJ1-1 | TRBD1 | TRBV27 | TGTGCCAGCAGGGGGGACAGGGGGCTGCGAACTGAAGCTTTCTTT | CASRGDRGLRTEAFF
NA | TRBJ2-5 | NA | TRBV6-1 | TGTGCCAGCAGTGAAGCAGGGGGAGGGCAAGAGACCCAGTACTTC | CASSEAGGGQETQYF
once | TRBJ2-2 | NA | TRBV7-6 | TGTGCCAGCAGCGTAGGTCGAGACTCGAGCACCGGGGAGCTGTTTTTT | CASSVGRDSSTGELFF
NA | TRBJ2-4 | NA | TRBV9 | TGTGCCAGCAGCGTAGCGGTAGCCAAAAACATTCAGTACTTC | CASSVAVAKNIQYF
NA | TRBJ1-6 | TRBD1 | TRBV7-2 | TGTGCCAGCAGCTTGGAGACAGGGATTAATTCACCCCTCCACTTT | CASSLETGINSPLHF
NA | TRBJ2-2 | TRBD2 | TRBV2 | TGTGCCAGCGCTAGCGGGGGGGCGAGGACCGGGGAGCTGTTTTTT | CASASGGARTGELFF
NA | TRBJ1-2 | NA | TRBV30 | TGTGCCTGGAGTGTACCCCCGGACAGCGGACCCTTC | CAWSVPPDSGPF
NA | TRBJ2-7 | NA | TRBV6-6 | TGTGCCAGCAGTTACTCATTCGAGCAGTACTTC | CASSYSFEQYF
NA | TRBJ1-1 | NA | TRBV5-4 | TGTGCCAGCAGCTCCATGGGACACCCGAACACTGAAGCTTTCTTT | CASSSMGHPNTEAFF
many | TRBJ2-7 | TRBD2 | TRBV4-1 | TGCGCCAGCAGCCAACTTAGCGGGGGGGTGTACGAGCAGTACTTC | CASSQLSGGVYEQYF
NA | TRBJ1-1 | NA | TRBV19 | TGTGCCAGTAACTTCAGGGGTTTGTACACTGAAGCTTTCTTT | CASNFRGLYTEAFF
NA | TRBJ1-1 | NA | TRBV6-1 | NA | CAAAKRADVPEAFF
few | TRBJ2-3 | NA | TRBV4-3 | TGCGCCAGCAGCCAGGATTATCCCGACGCGGGTACGCAGTATTTT | CASSQDYPDAGTQYF
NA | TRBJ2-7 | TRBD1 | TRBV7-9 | TGTGCCAGCAGCTTCGGACAGGGCGGCGAGCAGTACTTC | CASSFGQGGEQYF
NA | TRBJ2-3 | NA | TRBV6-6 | TGTGCCAGCAGGGGGGTCCTTAGCACAGATACGCAGTATTTT | CASRGVLSTDTQYF
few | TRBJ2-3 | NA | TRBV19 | TGTGCCAGTAGTAGTCGGTGGACAGGCGGGACATACGATACGCAGTATTTT | CASSSRWTGGTYDTQYF
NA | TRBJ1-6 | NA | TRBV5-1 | TGCGCCAGCGGGGGAGATTGGGGGCCACCCCTCCACTTT | CASGGDWGPPLHF
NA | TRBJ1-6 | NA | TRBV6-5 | TGTGCCAGCAATGAGATTTCAAGCAATTCACCCCTCCACTTT | CASNEISSNSPLHF
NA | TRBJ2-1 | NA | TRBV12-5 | TGTGCTAGTGGTCCCCTGATAGGGGAGCAGTTCTTC | CASGPLIGEQFF
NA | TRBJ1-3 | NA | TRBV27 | TGTGCCAGCAGTTCAGGGTTCGGAAACACCATATATTTT | CASSSGFGNTIYF
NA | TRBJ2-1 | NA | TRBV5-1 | TGCGCCAGCAGCTCCTCTTCCCGGGGGGCGCGTAATGAGCAGTTCTTC | CASSSSSRGARNEQFF
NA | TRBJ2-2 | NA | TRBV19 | TGTGCCAGTAGTCCCTTCCGACAGTTGATGAACACCGGGGAGCTGTTTTTT | CASSPFRQLMNTGELFF
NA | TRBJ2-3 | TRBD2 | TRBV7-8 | TGTGCCAGCAGCGGACTAGCCAGCCCAGATACGCAGTATTTT | CASSGLASPDTQYF
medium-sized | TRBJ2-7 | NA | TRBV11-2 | TGTGCCAGCGGACTCCAGCATCTCTCCTACGAGCAGTACTTC | CASGLQHLSYEQYF
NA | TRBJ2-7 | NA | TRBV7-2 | TGTGCCAGCAGCCACCGGGACAACTACGAGCAGTACTTC | CASSHRDNYEQYF
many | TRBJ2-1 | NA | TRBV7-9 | TGTGCCAGCAGCCCTAACAGGGTGACAAGCAATGAGCAGTTCTTC | CASSPNRVTSNEQFF
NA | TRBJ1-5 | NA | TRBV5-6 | TGTGCCAGCAGCCGGCGGAGCGGCAATCAGCCCCAGCATTTT | CASSRRSGNQPQHF
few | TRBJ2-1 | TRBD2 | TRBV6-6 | TGTGCCAGCAGAATCACTAGCGGGGGGGCTCATGAGCAGTTCTTC | CASRITSGGAHEQFF